This T cell receptor (beta chain) was sequenced in a study of shared clonotypes between healthy human individuals. Germline CDR1 and CDR2: LNHDA and SQIVND (reference sequence). This CDR3 has 15 residues. Trimming shortened V by 3 bases and J by 5 bases, and 17 bases separated the two germline ends. Measured with immunoSEQ multiplex PCR; TCRdb has only the in-frame clones, and not every one. The repertoire consists of approximately 320,000 clones, with approximately 74% occurring once and the leading ten covering about a tenth. J is TRBJ2-7 and V is TRBV19; the D gene is possibly TRBD1 (5 bases). Sequenced input: memory CD4+ T cells sorted from blood. Subset reported: CD45RA-negative fraction. The TCR originated in a man aged 30 to 39 in good health. In nucleotides, the CDR3 is TGTGCCAGTAGTATGCGAAGGGGTAGTGAGGACGAGCAGTACTTC. It translates to CASSMRRGSEDEQYF.